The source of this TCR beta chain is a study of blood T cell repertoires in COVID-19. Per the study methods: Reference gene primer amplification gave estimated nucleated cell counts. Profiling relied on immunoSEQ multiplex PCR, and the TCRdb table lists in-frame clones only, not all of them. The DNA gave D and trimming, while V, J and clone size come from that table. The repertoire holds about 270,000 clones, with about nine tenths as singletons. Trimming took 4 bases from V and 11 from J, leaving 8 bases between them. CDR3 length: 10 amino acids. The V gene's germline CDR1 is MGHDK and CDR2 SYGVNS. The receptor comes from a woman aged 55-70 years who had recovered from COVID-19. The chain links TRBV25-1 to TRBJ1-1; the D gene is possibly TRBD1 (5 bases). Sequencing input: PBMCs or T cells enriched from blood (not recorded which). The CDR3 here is CASSGGKAFF. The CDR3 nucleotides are TGTGCCAGCAGTGGGGGCAAGGCTTTCTTT.